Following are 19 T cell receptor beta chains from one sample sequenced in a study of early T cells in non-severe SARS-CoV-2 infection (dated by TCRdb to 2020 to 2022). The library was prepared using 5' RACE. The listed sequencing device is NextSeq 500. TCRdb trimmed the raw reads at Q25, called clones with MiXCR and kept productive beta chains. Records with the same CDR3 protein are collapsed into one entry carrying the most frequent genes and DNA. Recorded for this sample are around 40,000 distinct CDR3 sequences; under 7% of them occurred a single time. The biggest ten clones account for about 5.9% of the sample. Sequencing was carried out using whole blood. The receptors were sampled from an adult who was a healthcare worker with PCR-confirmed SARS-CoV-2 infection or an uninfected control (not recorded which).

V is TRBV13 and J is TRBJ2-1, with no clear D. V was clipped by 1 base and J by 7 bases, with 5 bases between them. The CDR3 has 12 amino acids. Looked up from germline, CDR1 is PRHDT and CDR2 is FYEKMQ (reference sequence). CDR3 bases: TGTGCCAGCAGCTTAGCCCCTAATGAGCAGTTCTTC. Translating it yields CASSLAPNEQFF.

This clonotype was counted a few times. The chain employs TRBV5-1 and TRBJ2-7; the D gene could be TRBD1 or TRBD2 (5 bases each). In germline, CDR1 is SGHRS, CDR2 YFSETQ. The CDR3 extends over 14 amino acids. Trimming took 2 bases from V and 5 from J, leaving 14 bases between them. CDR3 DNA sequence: TGCGCCAGCAGCTTTGTCGCAGGGAGCCACGAGCAGTACTTC. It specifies CASSFVAGSHEQYF.

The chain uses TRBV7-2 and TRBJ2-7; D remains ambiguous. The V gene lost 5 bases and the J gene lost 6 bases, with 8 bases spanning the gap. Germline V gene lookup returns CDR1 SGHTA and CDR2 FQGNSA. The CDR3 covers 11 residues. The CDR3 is CASSANPEQYF. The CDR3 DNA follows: TGTGCCAGCAGCGCTAACCCCGAGCAGTACTTC.

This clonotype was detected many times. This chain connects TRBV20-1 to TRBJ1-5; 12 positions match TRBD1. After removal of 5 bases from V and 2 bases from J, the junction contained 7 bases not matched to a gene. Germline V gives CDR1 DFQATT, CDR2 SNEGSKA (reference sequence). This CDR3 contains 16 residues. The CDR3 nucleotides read TGCAGTGCTCCGGGACAGGGGGCAGGGGGCAATCAGCCCCAGCATTTT. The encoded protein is CSAPGQGAGGNQPQHF.

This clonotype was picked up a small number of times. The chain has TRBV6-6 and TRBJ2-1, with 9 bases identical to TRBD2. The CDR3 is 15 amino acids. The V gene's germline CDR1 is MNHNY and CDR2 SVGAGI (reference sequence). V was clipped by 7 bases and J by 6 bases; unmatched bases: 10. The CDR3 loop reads CASMLAGATSNEQFF. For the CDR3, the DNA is TGTGCCAGCATGTTAGCGGGAGCGACTTCCAATGAGCAGTTCTTC.

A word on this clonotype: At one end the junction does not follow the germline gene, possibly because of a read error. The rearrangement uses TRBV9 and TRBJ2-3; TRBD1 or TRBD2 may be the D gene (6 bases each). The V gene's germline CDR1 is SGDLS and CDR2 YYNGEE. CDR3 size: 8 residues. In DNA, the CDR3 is TGTGCCAGCAGCGTGGGGGGCTTT. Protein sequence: CASSVGGF.

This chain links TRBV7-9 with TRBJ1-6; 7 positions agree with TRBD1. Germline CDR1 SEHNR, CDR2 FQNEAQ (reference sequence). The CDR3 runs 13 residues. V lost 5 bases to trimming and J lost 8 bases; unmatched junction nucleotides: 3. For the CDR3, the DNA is TGTGCCAGCAGCCCCAGGGGGGATTCACCCCTCCACTTT. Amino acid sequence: CASSPRGDSPLHF.

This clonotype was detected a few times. CDR3 sequence reads: CASSSRTSGDNEQFF. The CDR3 DNA is TGTGCCAGCAGCTCAAGGACTAGCGGGGACAATGAGCAGTTCTTC. V gene TRBV11-2 combines with J gene TRBJ2-1, with TRBD2 matching over 12 bases. CDR1 SGHAT and CDR2 FQNNGV come from the germline V gene. The J segment lost 5 bases and the V segment lost 4 bases, leaving 3 bases of the junction unmatched. The CDR3 covers 15 residues.

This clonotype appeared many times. CDR3 nucleotide sequence: TGTGCCAGCATACGGGGGCGGGGCCCTGGGAATGAGCAGTTCTTC. It encodes CASIRGRGPGNEQFF. The chain is built from TRBV2 and TRBJ2-1, with D perhaps matching TRBD1 or TRBD2 (6 bases each). Germline values: CDR1 SNHLY, CDR2 FYNNEI. V gave up 7 bases and J gave up 7 bases, with 20 bases separating them. This CDR3 has 15 amino acids.

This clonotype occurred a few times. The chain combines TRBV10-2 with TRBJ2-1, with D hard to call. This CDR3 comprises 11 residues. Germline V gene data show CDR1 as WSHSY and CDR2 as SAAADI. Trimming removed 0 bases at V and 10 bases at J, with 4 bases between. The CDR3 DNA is TGCGCCAGCAGTGAGTCTGGCGAGCAGTTCTTC. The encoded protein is CASSESGEQFF.

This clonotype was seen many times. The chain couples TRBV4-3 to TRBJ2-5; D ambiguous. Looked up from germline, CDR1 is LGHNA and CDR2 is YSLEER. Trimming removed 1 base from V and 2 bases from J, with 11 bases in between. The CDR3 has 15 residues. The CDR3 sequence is CASSQGLAEQETQYF. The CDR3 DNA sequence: TGCGCCAGCAGCCAAGGGTTAGCCGAACAAGAGACCCAGTACTTC.

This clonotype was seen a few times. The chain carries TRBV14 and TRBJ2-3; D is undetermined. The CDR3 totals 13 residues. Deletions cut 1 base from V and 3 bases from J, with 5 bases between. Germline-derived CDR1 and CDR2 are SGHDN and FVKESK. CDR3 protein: CASSQVSTDTQYF. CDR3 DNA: TGTGCCAGCAGCCAAGTCTCAACAGATACGCAGTATTTT.

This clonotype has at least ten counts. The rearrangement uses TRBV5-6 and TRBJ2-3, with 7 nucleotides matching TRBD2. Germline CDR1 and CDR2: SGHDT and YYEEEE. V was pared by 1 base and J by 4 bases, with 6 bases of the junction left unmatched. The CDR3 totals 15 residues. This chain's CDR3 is CASSLFQGGADTQYF. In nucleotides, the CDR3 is TGTGCCAGCAGCTTGTTTCAGGGAGGGGCAGATACGCAGTATTTT.

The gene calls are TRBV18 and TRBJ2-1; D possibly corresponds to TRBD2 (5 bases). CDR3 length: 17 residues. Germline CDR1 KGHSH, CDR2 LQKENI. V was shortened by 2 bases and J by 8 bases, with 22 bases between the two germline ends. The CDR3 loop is CASSPSRGKGLMDEQFF. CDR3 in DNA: TGTGCCAGCTCACCATCTCGTGGCAAAGGACTTATGGATGAGCAGTTCTTC. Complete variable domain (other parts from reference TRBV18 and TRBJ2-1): NAGVMQNPRHLVRRRGQEARLRCSPMKGHSHVYWYRQLPEEGLKFMVYLQKENIIDESGMPKERFSAEFPKEGPSILRIQQVVRGDSAAYFCASSPSRGKGLMDEQFFGPGTRLTVL.

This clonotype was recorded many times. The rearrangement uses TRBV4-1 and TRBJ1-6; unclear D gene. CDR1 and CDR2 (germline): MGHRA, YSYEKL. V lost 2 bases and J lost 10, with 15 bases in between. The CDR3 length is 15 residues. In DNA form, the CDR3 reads TGCGCCAGCAGCCAAAATGTACCCGGGCAATCACCCCTCCACTTT. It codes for CASSQNVPGQSPLHF.

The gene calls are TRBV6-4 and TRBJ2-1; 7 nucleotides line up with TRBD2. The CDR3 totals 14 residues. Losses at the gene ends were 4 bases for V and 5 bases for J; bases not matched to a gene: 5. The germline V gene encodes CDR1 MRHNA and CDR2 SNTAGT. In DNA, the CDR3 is TGTGCCAGCAGTGGAGGGACTAATGACAATGAGCAGTTCTTC. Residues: CASSGGTNDNEQFF.

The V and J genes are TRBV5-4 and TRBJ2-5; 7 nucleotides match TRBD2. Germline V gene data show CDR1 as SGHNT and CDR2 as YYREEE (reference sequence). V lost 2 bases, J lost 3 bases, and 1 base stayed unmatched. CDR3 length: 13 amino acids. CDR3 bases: TGTGCCAGCAGCTTTGGGGGGGAAGAGACCCAGTACTTC. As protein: CASSFGGEETQYF.

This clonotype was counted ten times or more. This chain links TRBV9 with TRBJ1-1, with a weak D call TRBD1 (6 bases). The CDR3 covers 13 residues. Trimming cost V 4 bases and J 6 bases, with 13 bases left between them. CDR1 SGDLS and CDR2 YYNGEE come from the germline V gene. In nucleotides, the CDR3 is TGTGCCAGCAGCAAGCAGGGGTCAGCTGAAGCTTTCTTT. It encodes CASSKQGSAEAFF. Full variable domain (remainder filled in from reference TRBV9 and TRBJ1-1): DSGVTQTPKHLITATGQRVTLRCSPRSGDLSVYWYQQSLDQGLQFLIQYYNGEERAKGNILERFSAQQFPDLHSELNLSSLELGDSALYFCASSKQGSAEAFFGQGTRLTVV.

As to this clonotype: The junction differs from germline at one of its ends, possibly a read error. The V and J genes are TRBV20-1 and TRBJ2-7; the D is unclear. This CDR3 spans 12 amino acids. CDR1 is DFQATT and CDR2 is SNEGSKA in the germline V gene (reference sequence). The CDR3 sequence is CSARGAFYEQYF. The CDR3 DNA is TGCAGTGCCAGAGGTGCATTCTACGAGCAGTACTTC.